Below, 3 T cell receptor beta chains from the same sample are listed, as sequenced in a study of cytotoxic CD8 clonotypes in ibrutinib-treated CLL. Clones were read by immunoSEQ multiplex PCR, and TCRdb kept only the in-frame ones, dropping some. This sample has roughly 110,000 clones, with 50% to 65% found just once. This material consisted of PBMCs, taken after 24 months of ibrutinib treatment. These receptor sequences come from a human donor with chronic lymphocytic leukemia.

The table lists this clone with a few counts. This chain links TRBV6-6 with TRBJ2-1; no firm D call. V shed 2 bases and J shed 8 bases, with 16 bases lying between them. The CDR3 is 15 amino acids. Germline V lookup: CDR1 MNHNY, CDR2 SVGAGI (reference sequence). In DNA, the CDR3 is TGTGCCAGCAGTTACGGACCCCCGGGCATGGATGAGCAGTTCTTC. Its translation: CASSYGPPGMDEQFF.

The chain is built from TRBV7-8 and TRBJ1-6; 11 nucleotides align to TRBD1. The CDR3 has 14 amino acids. Germline-derived CDR1 and CDR2 are SGHVS and FQNEAQ. V shed 4 bases and J 10 bases; nucleotides not matched to a gene: 3. As DNA, the CDR3 is TGTGCCAGCAGCTCTGGGACAGGGGGATCACCCCTCCACTTT. It specifies CASSSGTGGSPLHF.

V is TRBV5-1 and J is TRBJ2-5, with TRBD1 matching over 12 bases. Germline trimming cut 4 bases from V and 9 bases from J; bases unmatched to any gene: 10. The germline V gene encodes CDR1 SGHRS and CDR2 YFSETQ. The CDR3 length is 15 residues. CDR3 region: CASSPTGTGGAAQYF. The CDR3 DNA is TGCGCCAGCAGCCCTACCGGGACAGGGGGCGCCGCCCAGTACTTC.